A single sample gave rise to the 21 T cell receptor beta chains below, sequenced in a study of cytomegalovirus exposure and HLA in healthy donors. TCRdb's copy holds only in-frame clones and misses some; the assay was immunoSEQ multiplex PCR. The sample comprises more than 250,000 clones, about nine tenths of which are singletons, and about 1% rests with the top ten. Specimen: PBMCs. These receptor sequences come from a woman aged 25 to 39 in good health and CMV-seropositive.

This rearrangement joins TRBV19 to TRBJ2-4, with 7 bases identical to TRBD1. The CDR3 runs 13 residues. With 9 bases clipped from V and 6 bases from J, the junction kept 8 bases outside the gene matches. Germline V gene sequence: CDR1 LNHDA, CDR2 SQIVND (reference sequence). The CDR3 DNA sequence: TGTGCCAGCATGACAGGGTACGGAAACATTCAGTACTTC. Residues: CASMTGYGNIQYF.

The chain links TRBV7-9 to TRBJ2-7; 7 bases agree with TRBD1. The ends lost 5 bases at V and 0 bases at J; junction bases unmatched: 7. The CDR3 spans 15 residues. Germline CDR1 is SEHNR and CDR2 is FQNEAQ (reference sequence). Written as DNA, the CDR3 is TGTGCCAGCAGCACCGGACAGGCCGACTCCTACGAGCAGTACTTC. This sequence encodes CASSTGQADSYEQYF.

The chain uses TRBV7-2 and TRBJ1-2; 7 bases agree with TRBD1. Germline CDR1 and CDR2: SGHTA and FQGNSA. The CDR3 totals 14 residues. V was pared by 4 bases and J by 2 bases, with 4 bases of the junction left unmatched. CDR3: CASSSGQVNYGYTF. Written as DNA, the CDR3 is TGTGCCAGCAGCTCCGGACAGGTCAACTATGGCTACACCTTC.

This clone occurred once. The gene calls are TRBV2 and TRBJ2-1, with D possibly matching TRBD1 (6 bases). V gave up 9 bases and J gave up 6 bases, with 18 bases separating them. This CDR3 contains 14 residues. The germline CDR1 and CDR2 sequences are SNHLY and FYNNEI. CDR3 protein: CASLRDMSPNEQFF. In nucleotides, the CDR3 is TGTGCCAGTCTCCGGGACATGTCTCCCAATGAGCAGTTCTTC.

The chain joins TRBV10-3 to TRBJ2-5, with 8 bases matching TRBD1. Trimming at V came to 10 bases and at J to 2 bases, leaving 12 bases not matched to a gene. Per germline, CDR1 ENHRY and CDR2 SYGVKD. The CDR3 spans 15 residues. The CDR3 nucleotides read TGTGCCAATTTCGGACAGGGCAAACCTCAAGAGACCCAGTACTTC. Amino acids: CANFGQGKPQETQYF.

This chain joins TRBV28 and TRBJ1-5; D gene unclear. The CDR3 is 16 amino acids. From germline, CDR1 is MDHEN and CDR2 SYDVKM. With 6 bases removed from V and 1 base from J, the gap between germline ends came to 16 bases. The CDR3 nucleotides read TGTGCCAGCAGCCTTATCGACGAACTAAGCAATCAGCCCCAGCATTTT. Its protein product is CASSLIDELSNQPQHF.

V usage is TRBV5-1 and J usage is TRBJ1-2; a possible D gene is TRBD1 (6 bases). V lost 1 base and J lost 8, with 15 bases in between. Germline CDR1 reads SGHRS; CDR2 reads YFSETQ. The CDR3 runs 14 residues. Here the CDR3 DNA reads TGCGCCAGCAGCTTGACAGGGAAATTCGAGGGCTACACCTTC. Its protein product is CASSLTGKFEGYTF.

The rearrangement joins TRBV7-9 to TRBJ1-2, with TRBD1 matching over 8 bases. Trimming at V came to 4 bases and at J to 6 bases, leaving 4 bases not matched to a gene. Germline values: CDR1 SEHNR, CDR2 FQNEAQ (reference sequence). CDR3 length: 13 residues. For the CDR3, the DNA is TGTGCCAGCAGCTCGACGACAGGGGATGGCTACACCTTC. Its protein is CASSSTTGDGYTF.

This clone came up a few times. The chain recombines TRBV13 with TRBJ1-1, with a possible D match to TRBD1 (5 bases). Trimming took off 1 base at V and 1 base at J, with 7 bases between the two ends. The CDR3 is made up of 14 amino acids. CDR1 and CDR2 (germline): PRHDT, FYEKMQ (reference sequence). The CDR3: CASSLAQANTEAFF. DNA of the CDR3: TGTGCCAGCAGCTTAGCACAGGCGAACACTGAAGCTTTCTTT.

In this sample, this clone turned up a few times. DNA of the CDR3: TGCAGCGTTGAAGGCACCAGCAGGGAGACCCAGTACTTC. Translated, it gives CSVEGTSRETQYF. This chain uses TRBV29-1 with TRBJ2-5; D gene uncertain. Germline CDR1 SQVTM, CDR2 ANQGSEA. The CDR3 totals 13 residues. Trimming removed 1 base at V and 5 bases at J, with 11 bases between.

V usage is TRBV5-1 and J usage is TRBJ1-3, with a tentative D call TRBD1 (5 bases). Looked up from germline, CDR1 is SGHRS and CDR2 is YFSETQ. With 0 bases removed from V and 7 bases from J, the gap between germline ends came to 11 bases. CDR3 length equals 14 residues. The CDR3 bases are TGCGCCAGCAGCTTGGCAGGGATCGGGAACACCATATATTTT. It codes for CASSLAGIGNTIYF.

V and J are TRBV30 and TRBJ1-4, with 8 bases that match TRBD1. CDR1 and CDR2 (germline): GTSNPN, SVGIG (reference sequence). The V and J ends lost 1 base and 8 bases, in that order; junction bases with no gene match: 6. The CDR3 totals 14 residues. CDR3 sequence reads: CAWSAGQGGEKLFF. CDR3 nucleotide sequence: TGTGCCTGGAGTGCCGGACAGGGAGGGGAAAAACTGTTTTTT. Using reference TRBV30 and TRBJ1-4 for the parts outside the CDR3, the full variable domain is SQTIHQWPATLVQPVGSPLSLECTVEGTSNPNLYWYRQAAGRGLQLLFYSVGIGQISSEVPQNLSASRPQDRQFILSSKKLLLSDSGFYLCAWSAGQGGEKLFFGSGTQLSVL.

The chain uses TRBV7-2 and TRBJ1-5; TRBD1 aligns across 9 bases. V lost 6 bases and J lost 1; bases outside the gene matches: 1. Germline lookup yields CDR1 SGHTA and CDR2 FQGNSA. The length of the CDR3 is 14 residues. In DNA form, the CDR3 reads TGTGCCAGCAGGACAGGGGGGAGCAATCAGCCCCAGCATTTT. This translates into CASRTGGSNQPQHF. Full variable domain (outside the CDR3, taken from reference TRBV7-2 and TRBJ1-5): GAGVSQSPSNKVTEKGKDVELRCDPISGHTALYWYRQSLGQGLEFLIYFQGNSAPDKSGLPSDRFSAERTGGSVSTLTIQRTQQEDSAVYLCASRTGGSNQPQHFGDGTRLSIL.

The chain uses TRBV30 and TRBJ2-2, with a weak D call TRBD2 (6 bases). This CDR3 region has 15 residues. Germline lookup yields CDR1 GTSNPN and CDR2 SVGIG (reference sequence). Deletions cut 0 bases from V and 5 bases from J, with 13 bases between. CDR3 in amino acids: CAWSVLAGYTGELFF. The CDR3 DNA reads as TGTGCCTGGAGTGTACTGGCGGGGTATACCGGGGAGCTGTTTTTT.

V is TRBV2 and J is TRBJ2-7, with 9 bases fitting TRBD2. In germline, CDR1 is SNHLY, CDR2 FYNNEI. The CDR3 contains 15 residues. The CDR3 reads CICPLAGFYTYEQYF. The CDR3 nucleotides read TGTATCTGCCCCCTAGCGGGATTTTATACCTACGAGCAGTACTTC.

The rearrangement uses TRBV27 and TRBJ1-1, with D perhaps TRBD1 (5 bases). V lost 6 bases and J lost 1, with 12 bases in between. The CDR3 is made up of 14 amino acids. Germline loops: CDR1 MNHEY, CDR2 SMNVEV (reference sequence). CDR3 nucleotide sequence: TGTGCCAGCAGGCTGGACACCGGGAACACTGAAGCTTTCTTT. Translation: CASRLDTGNTEAFF.

The chain carries TRBV7-9 and TRBJ1-1; D is undetermined. Per germline, CDR1 SEHNR and CDR2 FQNEAQ (reference sequence). The CDR3 is made up of 14 amino acids. Trimming cost V 1 base and J 4 bases, with 10 bases left between them. The CDR3 sequence: CASSLVVSSTEAFF. CDR3 in DNA: TGTGCCAGCAGCTTAGTGGTCAGTTCCACTGAAGCTTTCTTT. Supplemented by reference TRBV7-9 and TRBJ1-1, the full variable domain reads DTGVSQNPRHKITKRGQNVTFRCDPISEHNRLYWYRQTLGQGPEFLTYFQNEAQLEKSRLLSDRFSAERPKGSFSTLEIQRTEQGDSAMYLCASSLVVSSTEAFFGQGTRLTVV.

The chain links TRBV11-1 to TRBJ2-7; D assignment may be TRBD1 or TRBD2 (5 bases each). Per the germline V gene, CDR1 is SGHAT and CDR2 is FQDESV (reference sequence). The V and J ends lost 5 bases and 4 bases respectively, with 15 bases between them. The CDR3 has 14 residues. The CDR3 DNA reads TGTGCCAGCAGCGTCAGGGACCCCAGATACGAGCAGTACTTC. Protein: CASSVRDPRYEQYF.

The rearrangement joins TRBV6-5 to TRBJ1-1, with D hard to call. Trimming took off 3 bases at V and 1 base at J, with 9 bases between the two ends. Germline V CDR1 and CDR2: MNHEY, SVGAGI. The CDR3 sequence is 14 residues long. Written as DNA, the CDR3 is TGTGCCAGCAGTTATATCCGGGAGAACACTGAAGCTTTCTTT. Its protein product is CASSYIRENTEAFF.

The CDR3 is CASSINTGELFF. The CDR3 bases are TGTGCCAGCAGCATTAACACCGGGGAGCTGTTTTTT. V gene TRBV7-9 combines with J gene TRBJ2-2; the D is unclear. This CDR3 has 12 residues. Trimming stripped 5 bases from V and 2 bases from J, with 3 bases between. Germline assignment: CDR1 SEHNR and CDR2 FQNEAQ (reference sequence). Full variable domain (missing parts from reference TRBV7-9 and TRBJ2-2): DTGVSQNPRHKITKRGQNVTFRCDPISEHNRLYWYRQTLGQGPEFLTYFQNEAQLEKSRLLSDRFSAERPKGSFSTLEIQRTEQGDSAMYLCASSINTGELFFGEGSRLTVL.

The chain joins TRBV19 to TRBJ2-7; 10 positions match TRBD2. CDR3 length: 14 residues. In germline, CDR1 is LNHDA, CDR2 SQIVND (reference sequence). V shed 5 bases, J shed 4 bases, and the junction held 5 bases outside the gene matches. Here the CDR3 reads CASSVAGGRYEQYF. Here the CDR3 DNA reads TGTGCCAGTAGTGTAGCGGGAGGCCGATACGAGCAGTACTTC.